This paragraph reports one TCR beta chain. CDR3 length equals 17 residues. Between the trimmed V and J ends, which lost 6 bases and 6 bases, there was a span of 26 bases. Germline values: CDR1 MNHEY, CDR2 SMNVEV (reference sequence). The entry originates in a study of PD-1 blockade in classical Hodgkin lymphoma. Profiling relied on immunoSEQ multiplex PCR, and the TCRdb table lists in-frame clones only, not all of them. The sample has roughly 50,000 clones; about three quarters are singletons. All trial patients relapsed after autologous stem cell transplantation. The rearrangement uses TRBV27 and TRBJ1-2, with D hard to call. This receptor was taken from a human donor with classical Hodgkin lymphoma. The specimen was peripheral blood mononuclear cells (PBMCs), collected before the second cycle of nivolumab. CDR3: CASSLSHGRLPVHGYTF. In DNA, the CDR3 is TGTGCCAGCAGCCTTTCGCACGGTCGCTTGCCTGTGCATGGCTACACCTTC.